Following are 20 T cell receptor beta chains from one sample sequenced in a study of HIV-infected patients and healthy controls. Each CDR3 protein is one row after TCRdb ran MiXCR on the 5' RACE reads. The sample has over 55,000 distinct CDR3 sequences; about a sixth are singletons. The source material was CD4+ T cells from blood. The receptors come from a human donor in good health.

This clonotype was detected only a few times. The V call is TRBV20-1, the J call TRBJ2-3, with D perhaps matching TRBD2 (5 bases). V lost 6 bases and J lost 4, with 17 bases in between. There are 14 residues in the CDR3. The germline V gene has CDR1 DFQATT and CDR2 SNEGSKA (reference sequence). CDR3 in amino acids: CSAAGLLRADTQYF. CDR3 sequence (DNA): TGCAGTGCCGCGGGCCTTCTGCGGGCAGATACGCAGTATTTT.

This clonotype was seen only a few times. The chain links TRBV7-9 to TRBJ1-6; 7 positions agree with TRBD1. The trim removed 5 bases at V and 4 bases at J, leaving 8 bases unmatched. Germline V lookup: CDR1 SEHNR, CDR2 FQNEAQ (reference sequence). This CDR3 has 16 residues. The CDR3 region has the DNA TGTGCCAGCAGCCTCTTCTCGGGACAGTATAATTCACCCCTCCACTTT. It codes for CASSLFSGQYNSPLHF.

In this sample, this clonotype turned up many times. The rearrangement uses TRBV20-1 and TRBJ1-2, with D possibly matching TRBD1 (6 bases). CDR1 is DFQATT and CDR2 is SNEGSKA in the germline V gene (reference sequence). The CDR3 is 13 amino acids. The V end lost 3 bases, the J end lost 0 bases, and 8 bases lay between the germline ends. The CDR3 is CSASDRPNYGYTF. Here the CDR3 DNA reads TGCAGTGCTAGCGACAGGCCTAACTATGGCTACACCTTC.

This clonotype has at least ten counts. The CDR3 sequence: CAISALAGKTDTQYF. CDR3 DNA sequence: TGTGCCATCAGTGCACTAGCGGGGAAAACAGATACGCAGTATTTT. The V and J genes are TRBV10-3 and TRBJ2-3; 10 positions agree with TRBD2. Germline-derived CDR1 and CDR2 are ENHRY and SYGVKD. V shed 4 bases and J 3 bases; nucleotides not matched to a gene: 4. The CDR3 runs 15 residues.

The chain is built from TRBV4-2 and TRBJ1-4, with 10 bases that match TRBD1. Germline V gene sequence: CDR1 LGHNA, CDR2 YNFKEQ. With 1 base clipped from V and 6 bases from J, the junction kept 11 bases outside the gene matches. The CDR3 consists of 18 residues. Here the CDR3 DNA reads TGTGCCAGCAGCCAAGTGAGGAAAGGACAGGGGGAGGATGAAAAACTGTTTTTT. Amino acid sequence: CASSQVRKGQGEDEKLFF.

This clonotype was detected many times. The chain combines TRBV12-3 or TRBV12-4 with TRBJ2-7, with 7 bases matching TRBD1. J gave up 6 bases and V 5 bases, and 4 bases lay outside the gene matches. CDR3 size: 12 residues. The CDR3 bases are TGTGCCAGCAGTCGACAGGGTCTCGAGCAGTACTTC. It translates to CASSRQGLEQYF.

The sample holds many counts of this clonotype. This chain uses TRBV10-3 with TRBJ2-1, with D hard to call. Trimming shortened V by 2 bases and J by 0 bases, and 11 bases separated the two germline ends. CDR3 length: 16 residues. Germline V CDR1 and CDR2: ENHRY, SYGVKD. The CDR3: CAISEGVHSSYNEQFF. CDR3 DNA: TGTGCCATCAGTGAGGGGGTGCACAGCTCCTACAATGAGCAGTTCTTC.

The chain recombines TRBV20-1 with TRBJ1-5; TRBD1 is a possible D gene (6 bases). CDR1 and CDR2 (germline): DFQATT, SNEGSKA (reference sequence). This CDR3 contains 16 residues. Trimming stripped 2 bases from V and 5 bases from J, with 19 bases between. The DNA for the CDR3 is TGCAGTGCTAGAATCCCTAACGGGGCAGGGGATCAGCCCCAGCATTTT. Translation: CSARIPNGAGDQPQHF.

This clonotype was found a few times. V is TRBV3-1 and J is TRBJ2-5; D ambiguous. The CDR3 extends over 11 amino acids. V lost 1 base and J 4 bases, leaving 1 base between the germline ends. CDR1 LGHDT and CDR2 YNNKEL come from the germline V gene (reference sequence). The CDR3 coding sequence is TGTGCCAGCAGCCAAGCAGAGACCCAGTACTTC. Its translation: CASSQAETQYF.

This clonotype was detected many times. V and J are TRBV6-2 or TRBV6-3 and TRBJ2-4; 7 bases agree with TRBD1. The germline gives CDR1 MNHEY, CDR2 SVGEGT. CDR3 length equals 16 residues. V gave up 6 bases and J gave up 0 bases; unmatched junction bases: 8. CDR3 sequence: CASSSGTVLAKNIQYF. The CDR3 DNA reads as TGTGCCAGCAGCTCCGGGACAGTACTAGCCAAAAACATTCAGTACTTC.

There are a few counts of this clonotype. This chain uses TRBV12-3 or TRBV12-4 with TRBJ2-3; D gene ambiguous. The CDR3 length is 13 residues. V was trimmed by 3 bases and J by 6 bases, leaving 10 bases between them. CDR3 in amino acids: CASSFGPRDTQYF. The CDR3 DNA follows: TGTGCCAGCAGTTTCGGTCCCCGCGATACGCAGTATTTT.

The V and J genes are TRBV19 and TRBJ2-7; D is unclear. CDR1 and CDR2 (germline): LNHDA, SQIVND (reference sequence). V dropped 7 bases and J dropped 2 bases, with 15 bases sitting between them. CDR3 size: 14 residues. This CDR3 reads CASTPKGPPYEQYF. CDR3 DNA: TGTGCCAGTACCCCTAAGGGTCCCCCCTACGAGCAGTACTTC.

The chain carries TRBV7-2 and TRBJ1-4, with a weak D call TRBD1 (5 bases). Trimming removed 3 bases at V and 0 bases at J, with 14 bases between. Per germline, CDR1 SGHTA and CDR2 FQGNSA. CDR3 length: 17 amino acids. The CDR3 loop reads CASSLVGLGATNEKLFF. DNA for the CDR3: TGTGCCAGCAGCTTGGTGGGACTGGGGGCAACTAATGAAAAACTGTTTTTT.

This clonotype has a count of ten or more. CDR3 amino acids: CASSQDWRVSREQYF. CDR3 bases: TGCGCCAGCAGCCAAGACTGGAGGGTCTCGAGGGAGCAGTACTTC. The V gene is TRBV4-3, the J gene TRBJ2-7, with D perhaps TRBD2 (6 bases). Germline V CDR1 and CDR2: LGHNA, YSLEER. The CDR3 is 15 amino acids. Trimming removed 0 bases at V and 7 bases at J, with 16 bases between.

This clonotype occurred many times. J is TRBJ1-6 and V is TRBV4-3; no firm D call. CDR1 and CDR2 (germline): LGHNA, YSLEER. With 0 bases removed from V and 7 bases from J, the gap between germline ends came to 4 bases. The CDR3 loop spans 13 amino acids. CDR3 protein: CASSQERNSPLHF. In DNA, the CDR3 is TGCGCCAGCAGCCAAGAAAGGAATTCACCCCTCCACTTT.

This clonotype was counted between two and nine times. V usage is TRBV29-1 and J usage is TRBJ2-5; the match to TRBD1 covers 8 bases. Germline V lookup: CDR1 SQVTM, CDR2 ANQGSEA. Trimming cost V 4 bases and J 4 bases; bases outside gene matches: 14. This CDR3 is built from 16 residues. DNA for the CDR3: TGCAGCGTTGGAGGGAGCCCAGGGGGCCTCGGAGAGACCCAGTACTTC. Translated, it gives CSVGGSPGGLGETQYF. The whole variable domain, remainder taken from reference TRBV29-1 and TRBJ2-5, is SAVISQKPSRDICQRGTSLTIQCQVDSQVTMMFWYRQQPGQSLTLIATANQGSEATYESGFVIDKFPISRPNLTFSTLTVSNMSPEDSSIYLCSVGGSPGGLGETQYFGPGTRLLVL.

This chain links TRBV19 with TRBJ2-7; 7 bases line up with TRBD2. The ends lost 6 bases at V and 1 base at J; junction bases unmatched: 9. Germline-derived CDR1 and CDR2 are LNHDA and SQIVND (reference sequence). The CDR3 length is 15 residues. The CDR3 here is CASSTRTSASYEQYF. DNA of the CDR3: TGTGCCAGTAGCACGAGAACTAGCGCTTCCTACGAGCAGTACTTC.

The CDR3 bases are TGTGCCAGCAGTGACGGGACGGCCTACAATGAGCAGTTCTTC. This sequence encodes CASSDGTAYNEQFF. This rearrangement joins TRBV6-4 to TRBJ2-1; D may match TRBD1 or TRBD2 (5 bases each). Trimming cost V 2 bases and J 2 bases, with 7 bases left between them. The CDR3 runs 14 residues. In germline, CDR1 is MRHNA, CDR2 SNTAGT.

This clonotype came up many times. This rearrangement joins TRBV5-1 to TRBJ2-1, with D tentatively TRBD2 (6 bases). Germline loops: CDR1 SGHRS, CDR2 YFSETQ. This CDR3 spans 15 amino acids. Trimming cost V 4 bases and J 1 base, with 12 bases left between them. Written as DNA, the CDR3 is TGCGCCAGCAGCCCGGCGGAGGGATCCTACAATGAGCAGTTCTTC. Encoded protein: CASSPAEGSYNEQFF.

This clonotype was seen a handful of times. The V call is TRBV19, the J call TRBJ1-5, with D perhaps matching TRBD1 (5 bases). Germline CDR1 is LNHDA and CDR2 is SQIVND (reference sequence). This CDR3 has 15 residues. With 6 bases removed from V and 4 bases from J, the gap between germline ends came to 16 bases. The CDR3 DNA follows: TGTGCCAGTAGCCCTGGGGCAAATCGGAATCAGCCCCAGCATTTT. Its translation: CASSPGANRNQPQHF.